Included here is one TCR beta chain sequence, with context. Its antigen is unknown. The CDR3 is 17 residues long. Germline CDR1 ENHRY, CDR2 SYGVKD. The germline V and J ends were trimmed by 4 bases and 0 bases, with 16 bases remaining between them. These data come from a study of chemoradiotherapy in HPV16-positive cancers. Study-level background: Candidate HPV-specific T-cell clones and common TCR motifs came from functional assays in a couple of HPV16-positive patients. Notes on the study in general: For HPV16-positive patients, expanding HPV-responsive T cells associated with longer recurrence-free survival. Candidate HPV-specific clones and E7-related TCR motifs grew in tumor during treatment.

Repeated repertoire sampling spanned the course of chemoradiotherapy. Assay used: immunoSEQ multiplex PCR; TCRdb lists only in-frame clones, some missing. Of just over 1,500 clones detected, more than 75% appear once; the ten largest clones hold 5% to 7.5%. The chain carries TRBV10-3 and TRBJ1-3, with D hard to call. The receptor comes from a human donor with HPV-associated anogenital cancer. Source: tumor tissue, taken from a patient who underwent chemoradiotherapy. CDR3 in amino acids: CAISAGGGLSSGNTIYF. In DNA form, the CDR3 reads TGTGCCATCAGTGCGGGTGGAGGACTCAGCTCTGGAAACACCATATATTTT.